The 20 T cell receptor beta chains below all came from one sample that was sequenced in a study of memory CD4+ T cells and cytomegalovirus serostatus. TCRdb keeps only in-frame clones here, not all; method: immunoSEQ multiplex PCR. The repertoire holds about 50,000 clones, with under 90% as singletons. The sort gate was single viable CD3+CD4+CD8-CD45RO+ cells for memory CD4+ T cells. What was sequenced was memory CD4+ T cells from blood. These receptors were taken from an adult in good health and CMV-seronegative.

The rearrangement uses TRBV5-6 and TRBJ2-7; D is undetermined. The germline V gene has CDR1 SGHDT and CDR2 YYEEEE. The CDR3 is 16 amino acids. Trimming left V 4 bases short and J 2 bases short, with 19 bases between. CDR3 in DNA: TGTGCCAGCAGCCCCCAGGATACGCGGCGTCCCTACGAGCAGTACTTC. Translating it yields CASSPQDTRRPYEQYF.

This CDR3 is CASSPGPGSEAFF. CDR3 nucleotides: TGTGCCAGCTCCCCAGGTCCAGGTTCCGAAGCTTTCTTT. The V call is TRBV18, the J call TRBJ1-1; no clear D. Germline V gene data show CDR1 as KGHSH and CDR2 as LQKENI. CDR3 length equals 13 residues. Between the trimmed V and J ends, which lost 6 bases and 8 bases, there was a span of 16 bases.

This chain connects TRBV29-1 to TRBJ1-2; TRBD1 is a possible D gene (5 bases). The CDR3 runs to 14 residues. CDR1 is SQVTM and CDR2 is ANQGSEA in the germline V gene. V was shortened by 5 bases and J by 4 bases, with 17 bases between the two germline ends. CDR3: CSVPSPGQGYGYTF. CDR3 nucleotide sequence: TGCAGCGTTCCTAGTCCCGGGCAGGGCTATGGCTACACCTTC.

This chain uses TRBV7-9 with TRBJ2-3; 11 nucleotides align to TRBD1. The CDR3 totals 16 residues. Germline-derived CDR1 and CDR2 are SEHNR and FQNEAQ (reference sequence). The V and J ends lost 1 base and 4 bases, in that order; junction bases with no gene match: 4. Written as DNA, the CDR3 is TGTGCCAGCAGCTTAGGGGACAGGGGGGACGCAGATACGCAGTATTTT. Protein: CASSLGDRGDADTQYF.

J is TRBJ1-6 and V is TRBV7-2, with 7 bases identical to TRBD1. The CDR3 spans 17 residues. V lost 1 base and J lost 7; bases outside the gene matches: 10. From germline, CDR1 is SGHTA and CDR2 FQGNSA. The CDR3 spells CASSLVGAGGRNSPLHF. CDR3 coding DNA: TGTGCCAGCAGCTTAGTCGGGGCAGGGGGAAGAAATTCACCCCTCCACTTT. Full variable domain (rest looked up from reference TRBV7-2 and TRBJ1-6): GAGVSQSPSNKVTEKGKDVELRCDPISGHTALYWYRQSLGQGLEFLIYFQGNSAPDKSGLPSDRFSAERTGGSVSTLTIQRTQQEDSAVYLCASSLVGAGGRNSPLHFGNGTRLTVT.

The CDR3 coding sequence is TGTGCCAGCAGCTTCGGAGACAGGGGCGGGTTGGATACGCAGTATTTT. It yields the protein CASSFGDRGGLDTQYF. V and J are TRBV7-9 and TRBJ2-3, with 8 nucleotides matching TRBD1. This CDR3 has 16 amino acids. Germline assignment: CDR1 SEHNR and CDR2 FQNEAQ (reference sequence). Trimming cost V 3 bases and J 6 bases; bases outside gene matches: 11. The whole variable domain, filled in from reference TRBV7-9 and TRBJ2-3, reads DTGVSQNPRHKITKRGQNVTFRCDPISEHNRLYWYRQTLGQGPEFLTYFQNEAQLEKSRLLSDRFSAERPKGSFSTLEIQRTEQGDSAMYLCASSFGDRGGLDTQYFGPGTRLTVL.

V usage is TRBV7-9 and J usage is TRBJ1-2, with D maybe TRBD1 (5 bases). Germline V lookup: CDR1 SEHNR, CDR2 FQNEAQ (reference sequence). The CDR3 has 13 amino acids. V lost 8 bases and J lost 6, with 16 bases in between. CDR3 protein: CASAYGGKNGYTF. The CDR3 DNA follows: TGTGCCAGCGCCTACGGGGGGAAAAATGGCTACACCTTC. Full variable domain (outside the CDR3, taken from reference TRBV7-9 and TRBJ1-2): DTGVSQNPRHKITKRGQNVTFRCDPISEHNRLYWYRQTLGQGPEFLTYFQNEAQLEKSRLLSDRFSAERPKGSFSTLEIQRTEQGDSAMYLCASAYGGKNGYTFGSGTRLTVV.

The chain employs TRBV4-1 and TRBJ1-4, with a possible D match to TRBD1 (5 bases). Germline V gene sequence: CDR1 MGHRA, CDR2 YSYEKL. Trimming removed 6 bases from V and 7 bases from J, with 21 bases in between. The length of the CDR3 is 16 residues. Written as DNA, the CDR3 is TGCGCCAGCAGTTCCCTGTACGGGACCATACGTGAAAAACTGTTTTTT. This translates into CASSSLYGTIREKLFF.

The chain employs TRBV6-1 and TRBJ2-2; D remains unclear. The germline CDR1 and CDR2 sequences are MNHNS and SASEGT. This CDR3 is 11 amino acids long. V gave up 6 bases and J gave up 7 bases, with 6 bases separating them. The CDR3 is CASRVYGELFF. The DNA of the CDR3 is TGTGCCAGCAGGGTTTACGGGGAGCTGTTTTTT.

For the CDR3, the DNA is TGTGCCAGCAGTGTTGGACAGGGTGGAGCTTTCTTT. Translation: CASSVGQGGAFF. The chain recombines TRBV28 with TRBJ1-1; TRBD1 matches 8 bases. J lost 10 bases, V lost 5 bases, and 6 bases had no gene match. CDR3 size: 12 residues. CDR1 is MDHEN, CDR2 SYDVKM, per germline.

V is TRBV19 and J is TRBJ2-3; 11 bases fit TRBD2. Trimming removed 5 bases from V and 6 bases from J; junction bases left unmatched: 7. Germline V gene sequence: CDR1 LNHDA, CDR2 SQIVND (reference sequence). The length of the CDR3 is 15 residues. CDR3 loop: CASSYRPSGGDTQYF. DNA of the CDR3: TGTGCCAGTAGTTACCGTCCTAGCGGGGGGGATACGCAGTATTTT. The full variable domain, with the rest looked up from reference TRBV19 and TRBJ2-3, is DGGITQSPKYLFRKEGQNVTLSCEQNLNHDAMYWYRQDPGQGLRLIYYSQIVNDFQKGDIAEGYSVSREKKESFPLTVTSAQKNPTAFYLCASSYRPSGGDTQYFGPGTRLTVL.

The rearrangement uses TRBV5-1 and TRBJ1-2, with D perhaps matching TRBD1 (6 bases). V was pared by 3 bases and J by 6 bases, with 9 bases between. This CDR3 has 12 residues. CDR1 is SGHRS, CDR2 YFSETQ, per germline. The CDR3 sequence: CASSSAGDGYTF. CDR3 in DNA: TGCGCCAGCAGCTCGGCAGGGGATGGCTACACCTTC. Using reference TRBV5-1 and TRBJ1-2 for the parts outside the CDR3, the full variable domain is KAGVTQTPRYLIKTRGQQVTLSCSPISGHRSVSWYQQTPGQGLQFLFEYFSETQRNKGNFPGRFSGRQFSNSRSEMNVSTLELGDSALYLCASSSAGDGYTFGSGTRLTVV.

This clone has only a few counts. The chain joins TRBV5-4 to TRBJ2-5; unclear D gene. Trimming cost V 2 bases and J 2 bases, with 10 bases left between them. The CDR3 contains 14 residues. Per germline, CDR1 SGHNT and CDR2 YYREEE (reference sequence). CDR3 nucleotide sequence: TGTGCCAGCAGCTTAGGCGCGAGTCAAGAGACCCAGTACTTC. As protein: CASSLGASQETQYF.

V gene TRBV27 combines with J gene TRBJ1-5; no clear D. CDR3 size: 16 residues. V was shortened by 5 bases and J by 0 bases, with 14 bases between the two germline ends. Per the germline V gene, CDR1 is MNHEY and CDR2 is SMNVEV (reference sequence). The CDR3 DNA is TGTGCCAGCAGTCTTCACAGAGTTTATAGCAATCAGCCCCAGCATTTT. This sequence encodes CASSLHRVYSNQPQHF.

The chain has TRBV19 and TRBJ2-5; the D gene is possibly TRBD2 (5 bases). Per the germline V gene, CDR1 is LNHDA and CDR2 is SQIVND (reference sequence). The CDR3 consists of 13 residues. V lost 10 bases and J lost 4, with 16 bases in between. In DNA form, the CDR3 reads TGTGCCACTATCGGCGGGCCTGGAGAGACCCAGTACTTC. This gives the protein CATIGGPGETQYF.

The gene calls are TRBV6-1 and TRBJ2-2; a weak D match, TRBD2 (6 bases). This CDR3 contains 14 residues. CDR1 and CDR2 from the germline V gene are MNHNS and SASEGT. V shed 5 bases and J shed 7 bases, with 14 bases lying between them. The CDR3 loop reads CASSMRGIGGELFF. In DNA, the CDR3 is TGTGCCAGCAGTATGCGCGGGATCGGCGGGGAGCTGTTTTTT.

The rearrangement links TRBV11-1 to TRBJ2-2; 8 bases map to TRBD2. Germline V gene lookup returns CDR1 SGHAT and CDR2 FQDESV (reference sequence). V lost 3 bases, J lost 6 bases, and 9 bases stayed unmatched. CDR3 length equals 16 residues. The CDR3 sequence is CASSFRGGGFSGELFF. The CDR3, as DNA: TGTGCCAGCAGCTTTCGTGGCGGGGGGTTTTCCGGGGAGCTGTTTTTT.

The genes are TRBV18 and TRBJ2-2; D ambiguous. There are 15 residues in the CDR3. The germline V gene has CDR1 KGHSH and CDR2 LQKENI. V was cut by 3 bases and J by 4 bases, with 12 bases left in between. The CDR3 reads CASSPIDGPTGELFF. The DNA for the CDR3 is TGTGCCAGCTCACCTATCGACGGACCCACCGGGGAGCTGTTTTTT.

The rearrangement uses TRBV25-1 and TRBJ2-7; TRBD1 matches 7 bases. CDR1 is MGHDK, CDR2 SYGVNS, per germline. The ends lost 5 bases at V and 2 bases at J; junction bases unmatched: 9. The CDR3 is made up of 15 amino acids. The CDR3 DNA is TGTGCCAGCAGTTATAGACAGGGCCCTACCTACGAGCAGTACTTC. It encodes CASSYRQGPTYEQYF.

The chain couples TRBV7-9 to TRBJ1-2; no clear D. Per germline, CDR1 SEHNR and CDR2 FQNEAQ (reference sequence). The V gene lost 0 bases and the J gene lost 3 bases, with 14 bases spanning the gap. CDR3 length equals 16 residues. The CDR3: CASSLAESRSYYGYTF. CDR3 sequence (DNA): TGTGCCAGCAGCTTAGCAGAAAGCAGGAGTTACTATGGCTACACCTTC.